This is a list of T cell receptor beta chains from one sample in a study of response to subunit inactivated influenza vaccine. TCRdb re-derived calls from the RT-PCR reads in MiXCR, one entry per CDR3 protein. The sample includes some 850,000 distinct CDR3 sequences, about 18% of them seen just once. This material consisted of PBMCs from blood, taken less than 6 days after vaccination. The receptors come from a man aged 45 to 65 who received an inactivated influenza vaccine. Each CDR3 is given with its conserved first and last residue. A D gene is named only where the DNA matches it firmly. Not every row has a clone size; where given, it reads once, few, many or a size class.

clone_size j_call v_call d_call cdr3_aa cdr3_nt
few TRBJ2-5 TRBV7-2 NA CASSLLDQGYETQYF TGTGCCAGCAGCTTATTAGATCAGGGATACGAGACCCAGTACTTC
many TRBJ2-1 TRBV13 NA CASSFFYQTNEQFF TGTGCCAGCAGCTTTTTCTACCAGACAAATGAGCAGTTCTTC
NA TRBJ1-5 TRBV20-1 NA CSAQGTSNQPQHF TGCAGTGCTCAGGGAACGAGCAATCAGCCCCAGCATTTT
few TRBJ2-1 TRBV10-3 NA CAISGGLGSGEQFF TGTGCCATCAGTGGCGGGCTCGGGTCTGGTGAGCAGTTCTTC
few TRBJ2-2 TRBV11-2 TRBD2 CASTLSLAGRGGTGELFF TGTGCCAGCACCCTCAGTCTCGCAGGCCGGGGGGGCACCGGGGAGCTGTTTTTT
few TRBJ1-6 TRBV6-5 NA CASSYGVWNSPLHF TGTGCCAGCAGTTACGGGGTGTGGAATTCACCCCTCCACTTT
few TRBJ2-3 TRBV7-2 NA CASSGAPGVADTQYF TGTGCCAGCAGCGGAGCCCCGGGAGTGGCAGATACGCAGTATTTT
NA TRBJ2-2 TRBV24-1 TRBD2 CATSDLRGLGNPGELFF TGTGCCACCAGTGATTTGCGGGGACTAGGTAATCCCGGGGAGCTGTTTTTT
NA TRBJ2-2 TRBV5-1 NA CASSPQQGPGTGELFF TGCGCCAGCAGCCCCCAGCAGGGGCCGGGGACCGGGGAGCTGTTTTTT
NA TRBJ2-1 TRBV19 TRBD1 CASSSRDRRVDEQFF TGTGCCAGTAGTAGCCGGGACAGGCGGGTTGATGAGCAGTTCTTC
few TRBJ2-5 TRBV7-2 NA CASSQPPGSGETQYF TGTGCCAGCAGCCAGCCTCCGGGGTCGGGAGAGACCCAGTACTTC
NA TRBJ1-1 TRBV20-1 NA CSQIMNTEAFF TGCAGCCAGATCATGAACACTGAAGCTTTCTTT
NA TRBJ2-3 TRBV7-9 NA CASSLSSGVRDTQYF TGTGCCAGCAGCTTATCCTCGGGAGTGAGAGATACGCAGTATTTT
many TRBJ2-5 TRBV20-1 NA CSARRDSETQYF TGCAGTGCTCGGAGGGACAGTGAGACCCAGTACTTC
many TRBJ2-7 TRBV15 NA CATSLRQANEQYF TGTGCCACCAGCTTACGACAGGCCAACGAGCAGTACTTC
NA TRBJ2-5 TRBV7-8 TRBD1 CASSAYDRAETQYF TGTGCCAGCAGCGCATACGACAGGGCAGAGACCCAGTACTTC
NA TRBJ2-7 TRBV5-1 TRBD1 CASSLGSGGAFSYEQYF TGCGCCAGCAGCTTAGGGTCAGGGGGCGCTTTTAGCTACGAGCAGTACTTC
few TRBJ1-1 TRBV20-1 NA CSARDGGLNVWTEAFF TGCAGTGCTAGAGATGGCGGTCTCAATGTGTGGACTGAAGCTTTCTTT
few TRBJ2-1 TRBV10-3 NA CAISGDPREQFF TGTGCCATCAGCGGGGACCCTCGGGAGCAGTTCTTC
few TRBJ2-2 TRBV9 TRBD1 CASSSLDRAGELFF TGTGCCAGCAGCTCTCTGGACAGGGCCGGGGAGCTGTTTTTT
NA TRBJ2-7 TRBV28 NA CASTWRGHSYEQYF TGTGCCAGCACCTGGCGAGGGCACTCCTACGAGCAGTACTTC
few TRBJ1-1 TRBV28 NA CASSSDWGTEAFF TGTGCCAGCAGTTCGGACTGGGGAACTGAAGCTTTCTTT
many TRBJ2-3 TRBV20-1 NA CSASRTSSTDTQYF TGCAGTGCTAGTAGAACCTCTAGCACAGATACGCAGTATTTT
few TRBJ2-2 TRBV7-9 NA CASSLASLAELFF TGTGCCAGCAGCTTAGCGTCACTAGCGGAGCTGTTTTTT
few TRBJ2-1 TRBV7-9 TRBD2 CASSLARTSGRSNEQFF TGTGCCAGCAGCTTAGCGAGGACTAGCGGGAGGAGCAATGAGCAGTTCTTC
NA TRBJ2-3 TRBV9 TRBD2 CASSLGTSGSPDTQYF TGTGCCAGCAGCTTGGGGACTAGCGGGAGCCCAGATACGCAGTATTTT
few TRBJ2-7 TRBV20-1 TRBD1 CSARVRQGKYEQYF TGCAGTGCTAGAGTCCGACAGGGGAAATACGAGCAGTACTTC
NA TRBJ1-1 TRBV7-9 NA CASSLVLGSGWNTEAFF TGTGCCAGCAGCTTAGTTCTCGGCAGCGGTTGGAACACTGAAGCTTTCTTT
few TRBJ2-1 TRBV20-1 TRBD2 CSARGGSRVNEQFF TGCAGTGCCCGGGGGGGTAGCAGAGTGAATGAGCAGTTCTTC
many TRBJ1-6 TRBV7-3 NA CASSLNPGDSPLHF TGTGCCAGCAGCTTAAATCCGGGGGATTCACCCCTCCACTTT
NA TRBJ1-2 TRBV15 TRBD1 CATSRQGEGYTF TGTGCCACCAGCAGACAGGGGGAAGGCTACACCTTC
once TRBJ2-1 TRBV5-1 NA CASSFQWAPPKYNEQFF TGCGCCAGCAGCTTCCAGTGGGCCCCCCCCAAGTACAATGAGCAGTTCTTC
many TRBJ2-5 TRBV24-1 NA CATSDGAETQYF TGTGCCACCAGTGATGGGGCGGAGACCCAGTACTTC
NA TRBJ2-1 TRBV6-5 TRBD2 CASSFKAGGTDNEQFF TGTGCCAGCAGTTTTAAGGCGGGAGGGACAGACAATGAGCAGTTCTTC
few TRBJ2-7 TRBV20-1 NA CSARPPVGAVNYEQYF TGCAGTGCTAGACCCCCGGTCGGGGCGGTAAACTACGAGCAGTACTTC
NA TRBJ2-7 TRBV5-1 TRBD1 CASSSPGQGGNEQYF TGCGCCAGCAGCTCACCGGGACAGGGGGGGAACGAGCAGTACTTC
many TRBJ2-5 TRBV29-1 TRBD2 CSVADSGRGQETQYF TGCAGCGTCGCAGATAGCGGGAGAGGCCAAGAGACCCAGTACTTC
few TRBJ2-2 TRBV24-1 NA CATSDLGNTGELFF TGTGCCACCAGTGACCTGGGGAACACCGGGGAGCTGTTTTTT
NA TRBJ2-1 TRBV2 NA CASSWGLRLSYNEQFF TGTGCCAGCAGTTGGGGACTTCGACTCTCCTACAATGAGCAGTTCTTC
once TRBJ2-5 TRBV7-8 NA CASSLAVLKIQETQYF TGTGCCAGCAGCTTAGCCGTCCTGAAAATCCAAGAGACCCAGTACTTC
few TRBJ1-2 TRBV20-1 TRBD1 CSARTGGKDYGYTF TGCAGTGCCAGAACAGGGGGAAAAGACTATGGCTACACCTTC
NA TRBJ2-3 TRBV6-1 TRBD2 CASTMNLAGGTDTQYF TGTGCCAGCACCATGAACCTAGCGGGGGGCACAGATACGCAGTATTTT
NA TRBJ2-1 TRBV20-1 TRBD2 CSARDSGGQGEQFF TGCAGTGCTAGAGATTCGGGGGGGCAAGGTGAGCAGTTCTTC
NA TRBJ1-5 TRBV24-1 TRBD1 CATSETGFNQPQHF TGTGCCACCAGTGAGACAGGGTTCAATCAGCCCCAGCATTTT
NA TRBJ2-7 TRBV20-1 NA CSASRVVRGARSSPTYEQYF TGCAGTGCTAGCCGGGTGGTCCGGGGGGCAAGGTCCTCCCCTACCTACGAGCAGTACTTC
NA TRBJ2-2 TRBV6-2/TRBV6-3 NA CASTHGQSTNTGELFF TGTGCCAGCACCCATGGACAGTCTACGAACACCGGGGAGCTGTTTTTT
few TRBJ2-5 TRBV20-1 TRBD2 CSARVFSGRVTKAQYF TGCAGTGCTAGAGTATTTTCCGGGAGGGTGACGAAGGCCCAGTACTTC
NA TRBJ2-7 TRBV7-2 NA CASSLVRTRPYEQYF TGTGCCAGCAGCTTAGTTCGGACTCGCCCCTACGAGCAGTACTTC